This T cell receptor beta chain was documented in a study of blood T cell repertoires in COVID-19 (TCRdb year 2020). Some background on the complete study: Samples from collaborators originated in the United States, Italy and Spain and spanned both the acute and convalescent phases of COVID-19. Samples came from the ongoing ImmuneRACE study (first 160 participants) plus 1,254 subjects from 6 global collaborators. HLA class I and class II types, where available, came from metadata supplied by the sample provider rather than from assay-based typing. The sample metadata nearly always contained a de-identified subject ID, COVID-19 status, age in years and sex. The prospective study material was composed of cDNA or gDNA derived from T cells, B-cell-depleted T cells, or PBMCs. The repertoires were released in a freely available public database meant as a resource for research on the immune response to SARS-CoV-2. The dataset comprised deeply sampled blood TCRbeta repertoires from subjects exposed to, actively infected with, or recovered from COVID-19.

Based on the germline V gene (reference sequence), the CDR1 and CDR2 sequences are SGHNT and YYREEE. From cysteine to phenylalanine, the CDR3 is 16 amino acids long. Only the CDR3 portion is preserved as DNA: 48 bases, with reading frame beginning at the first base. V and J are truncated by 0 bases and 5 bases respectively, leaving an intervening sequence of 15 bases. General conclusions and limits of the study: The quantity of clinical and demographic metadata differed by source and by participant and was supplied without curation.

TCRbeta CDR3 regions were amplified from genomic DNA using the immunoSEQ Assay, a bias-controlled multiplex PCR. Regarding the original processing steps: Nucleated cell counts per sample were estimated from amplification of reference gene primers within the assay. Sequence reads were collapsed and filtered to measure the absolute abundance of every unique TCRbeta CDR3 rearrangement. For each sample, productive Simpson clonality was calculated as the square root of Simpson's diversity index across productive rearrangements. Drawn from immuneACCESS, this table holds only the in-frame rearrangements with V and J called that TCRdb kept. Clones are partly lost; checked studies trace under half to an unresolved V gene and leave the rest unexplained. The V and J calls and the clone size are those of that table, but D and trimming were determined from the DNA. The sample has about 330,000 clones on record, 92% of them singletons. The ten largest clones represent approximately 17% of the sample.

Participants in the prospective study were aged roughly 18 to 95 years, lived in approximately 26 United States geographic areas, and enrolled through a virtual design. Cohort assignment in the prospective study relied on participant-reported clinical history from a screening survey and a study questionnaire. ImmuneRACE Cohort 3 recovered participants were defined by two consecutive negative NP/OP PCR tests, healthcare professional clearance, or symptom resolution. Each participant in the prospective study had whole blood, serum and a nasopharyngeal or oropharyngeal swab collected by mobile phlebotomists. Over an approximately 2-month period, participants in the prospective study had the option of providing additional blood draws and questionnaires. Prospective study blood samples were shipped either frozen or at room temperature before DNA extraction. A note on this clone: No antigen is known for it. No per-base quality is available; no much larger clone lies one base away.

The chain couples TRBV5-4 to TRBJ2-1, with TRBD2 as a weak D call on 6 bases. Material for sequencing was PBMCs or T cells enriched from blood (not recorded which). The clonotype comes from a woman in her twenties or thirties who had recovered from COVID-19. The CDR3 protein sequence reads: CASSLAGGTSHNEQFF. The DNA sequence reads TGTGCCAGCAGCTTGGCTGGGGGTACTAGCCACAATGAGCAGTTCTTC. The CDR3, completed at both ends by the reference TRBV5-4 and TRBJ2-1 genes, gives the full variable domain ETGVTQSPTHLIKTRGQQVTLRCSSQSGHNTVSWYQQALGQGPQFIFQYYREEENGRGNFPPRFSGLQFPNYSSELNVNALELDDSALYLCASSLAGGTSHNEQFFGPGTRLTVL.